Listed below are T cell receptor beta chains from one sample, sequenced in a study of tumor and adjacent non-tumor tissue in lung cancer. TCRdb reanalysed the multiplex PCR reads using MiXCR and keeps one entry per CDR3 protein. The data hold 70,000 to 90,000 distinct CDR3 sequences, with roughly 80% observed a single time. Source material: lung tumor tissue. Source of these receptors: a woman aged 45-59 years with non-small cell lung cancer. Each CDR3 is given with its conserved first and last residue. A D gene is named only where the DNA matches it firmly. The size entry is marked missing in some rows and otherwise reads once, few, many or a size class.

CDR3nt	CDR3aa	d_gene	abundance	v_gene	j_gene
TGCAGCGTTGTAGAACAGAACTCAGGGATCAACGTCCTCACTTTC	CSVVEQNSGINVLTF	-	-	TRBV29-1	TRBJ2-6
TGCAGTGCTAGAGATACCTGCGGGCGCTCCTACGAGCAGAACTTC	CSARDTCGRSYEQNF	-	-	TRBV20-1	TRBJ2-7
TGCAGTCTCTGGACTGACTCTGGAGACACCATATATTTT	CSLWTDSGDTIYF	-	-	TRBV29-1	TRBJ1-3
TGTGCCAGCAGTAAAATACAGGTTTCCTACAATGAGCAGTTCTTC	CASSKIQVSYNEQFF	-	-	TRBV6-1	TRBJ2-1
TGCAGTGCCGAGGAGGGGGATAGGGGACCGTATGGCTACACCTTC	CSAEEGDRGPYGYTF	-	-	TRBV20-1	TRBJ1-2
TGCAGTGCTGGAGGACAGAGGGTGCTCGGGGAGCTGTTTTTT	CSAGGQRVLGELFF	-	-	TRBV20-1	TRBJ2-2
TGTGCCAGCAGCTTAGATGACCCAGCGAACACCGGGGAGCTGTTTTTT	CASSLDDPANTGELFF	-	-	TRBV7-2	TRBJ2-2
TGTGCCAGCAACCTCTCGGGACAGGACTATGATTACACCTTC	CASNLSGQDYDYTF	TRBD1	-	TRBV28	TRBJ1-2
TGCAGTGCCCCGCGCGGGAGGGCCTTCTCAGATACGCAGTATTTT	CSAPRGRAFSDTQYF	TRBD2	medium-sized	TRBV20-1	TRBJ2-3
TGCAGCGTCGGGACTACCGAAGAGACCCAGTACTTC	CSVGTTEETQYF	TRBD2	many	TRBV29-1	TRBJ2-5
TGTGCCAGTAGCTTAACTCCGAGTCCCTCCTACGAACAGTACTTC	CASSLTPSPSYEQYF	-	-	TRBV11-2	TRBJ2-7
TGTGCCTACATCCCCTCCGGATATGAGCAGTTCTTC	CAYIPSGYEQFF	-	-	TRBV11-2	TRBJ2-1